A single T cell receptor beta chain is shown here with its context. Antigen: not known. This sample stems from a study of a mutant IDH1 vaccine in newly diagnosed glioma. Turning to the study itself: Beginning 4-6 weeks after radiotherapy alone, or with temozolomide cycles, vaccination took place. Of the patients given treatment, approximately 60% were male and approximately 38% were female, and a mean age of roughly 40 years was recorded. Visits designated V12 and V13 were conducted at weeks 35 and 47, respectively.

The CDR3 sequence is 15 residues long. The V and J ends lost 0 bases and 5 bases respectively, with 13 bases between them. Germline V CDR1 and CDR2: MGHRA, YSYEKL. Profiled with immunoSEQ multiplex PCR; TCRdb holds only in-frame clones, not every one. The data contain about 41,000 clones, more than 80% of them singletons. Documented time point: week 35, safety follow-up. The study gave 300 ug of mutant IDH1 20-mer peptide per vaccine dose, with topical imiquimod. The TCR sequence derives from a middle-aged man with glioma. The chain combines TRBV4-1 with TRBJ1-2, with D uncertain. The sample consisted of PBMCs, taken from a glioma patient whose treatment included an IDH1 peptide vaccine. For the CDR3, the DNA is TGCGCCAGCAGCCAAGATCTTGGTGAGCCGTATGGCTACACCTTC. Translated, it gives CASSQDLGEPYGYTF.